This T cell receptor beta chain originates from a study of T cells in Graves' hyperthyroidism and ophthalmopathy. This clonotype was detected only a few times. Authors of the study amplified TCR beta CDR3 regions from RNA transcripts. The HTBI set primed first-round TCR CDR3 RT-PCR. TCRdb re-analysed the multiplex PCR reads in MiXCR, keeping a single row per CDR3 protein. This repertoire shows roughly 600,000 distinct CDR3 sequences, around 15% found once; its top ten account for approximately 12%. Trimming removed 4 bases from V and 10 bases from J; junction bases left unmatched: 4. This CDR3 has 11 amino acids. Germline V gene lookup returns CDR1 SQVTM and CDR2 ANQGSEA.

The source material was blood. This chain joins TRBV29-1 and TRBJ2-1; 7 nucleotides align to TRBD2. The TCR originated in a woman aged 45 to 65 with Graves' ophthalmopathy. CDR3 bases: TGCAGCGTTGTTGACGGGGGGGAGCAGTTCTTC. Encoded protein: CSVVDGGEQFF.